The T cell receptor (beta chain) under discussion was sequenced for a study of T-cell reconstitution after alpha-beta-depleted transplantation in children. Germline V gives CDR1 SEHNR, CDR2 FQNEAQ (reference sequence). CDR3 length equals 16 residues. Between the trimmed V and J ends, which lost 4 bases and 8 bases, there was a span of 20 bases. Preparing the TCRbeta library involved the use of unique molecular identifiers. TCRdb redid the calling of the PCR reads with MiXCR, one entry per CDR3 protein. This table has about 610,000 distinct CDR3 sequences, roughly 10% appearing once. This clonotype was detected ten times or more.

The genes are TRBV7-9 and TRBJ1-4; D remains unclear. The TCR originated in a human donor who donated a stem cell graft to a child with acute myeloid leukemia. The starting material was PBMCs from the stem cell graft donor, obtained from the stem cell graft. Here the CDR3 reads CASSSLLGAGREKLFF. The CDR3 nucleotides are TGTGCCAGCAGCTCCTTGCTGGGAGCGGGAAGGGAAAAACTGTTTTTT.